The next 2 T cell receptor beta chains were all read from a single sample in a study of type 1 regulatory T cells. TCRdb reprocessed the reads with MiXCR, giving one entry per CDR3 protein. The sample consists of more than 12,000 distinct CDR3 sequences, roughly 15% of them appearing once. No antigens are known for them. What was sequenced was cultured T cells, either the whole culture or a sorted T cell fraction (not recorded which). The source is a human donor in good health.

This clonotype was found many times. The chain has TRBV4-3 and TRBJ1-1; the match to TRBD1 covers 12 bases. In germline, CDR1 is LGHNA, CDR2 YSLEER. Trimming removed 6 bases from V and 1 base from J; junction bases left unmatched: 6. There are 16 residues in the CDR3. DNA of the CDR3: TGCGCCAGCAGTCCGGGACAGGGGGCCGCGAACACTGAAGCTTTCTTT. This encodes CASSPGQGAANTEAFF.

This clonotype was counted ten times or more. The chain links TRBV7-2 to TRBJ2-7; 12 bases line up with TRBD2. This CDR3 contains 14 residues. With V trimmed by 4 bases and J by 7 bases, 5 bases remained unmatched. Germline lookup yields CDR1 SGHTA and CDR2 FQGNSA. CDR3 amino acids: CASSSGLAGWEQYF. DNA of the CDR3: TGTGCCAGCAGCTCGGGACTAGCGGGCTGGGAGCAGTACTTC.